Below, 10 T cell receptor beta chains from the same sample are listed, as sequenced in a study of shared clonotypes between healthy human individuals. This table comes from immunoSEQ multiplex PCR, and its TCRdb copy is limited to in-frame clones, with some not included. The sample has around 2.1 million clones; more than 85% are singletons. Naivety among CD8 cells was defined by CD45RO negativity and positive CCR7 selection, thereby excluding terminally differentiated effector memory CD45RA+ cells. Input material: naive CD8+ T cells from PBMCs. These receptors were collected from a man aged 18-30 years in good health. Some clones in this sample may be carry-over from other donors' samples.

This chain's CDR3 is CASSLVVRASGNTIYF. The CDR3 DNA reads as TGTGCCAGCAGCTTAGTAGTGAGGGCCTCTGGAAACACCATATATTTT. The chain uses TRBV7-9 and TRBJ1-3; the D is unclear. Germline CDR1 reads SEHNR; CDR2 reads FQNEAQ (reference sequence). Trimming took off 1 base at V and 0 bases at J, with 10 bases between the two ends. The CDR3 is 16 amino acids.

J is TRBJ2-2 and V is TRBV4-2; TRBD2 matches 10 bases. The ends lost 3 bases at V and 5 bases at J; junction bases unmatched: 9. CDR3 length equals 17 residues. Per the germline V gene, CDR1 is LGHNA and CDR2 is YNFKEQ. CDR3 sequence reads: CASSQSLAGVKTGELFF. In DNA, the CDR3 is TGTGCCAGCAGCCAGTCGCTAGCGGGAGTTAAAACCGGGGAGCTGTTTTTT.

This chain joins TRBV28 and TRBJ1-4; D may be TRBD1 (5 bases). Per the germline V gene, CDR1 is MDHEN and CDR2 is SYDVKM. V gave up 7 bases and J gave up 1 base, with 10 bases separating them. This CDR3 is built from 14 residues. Here the CDR3 reads CASTDGGTNEKLFF. DNA of the CDR3: TGTGCCAGCACGGACGGGGGAACTAATGAAAAACTGTTTTTT.

The rearrangement joins TRBV4-1 to TRBJ2-2; 16 bases agree with TRBD2. Germline V gives CDR1 MGHRA, CDR2 YSYEKL. This CDR3 has 18 amino acids. J gave up 3 bases and V 4 bases, and 5 bases lay outside the gene matches. The CDR3 DNA reads TGCGCCAGCAGCCGGATTGGGACTAGCGGGGGGGACACCGGGGAGCTGTTTTTT. It encodes CASSRIGTSGGDTGELFF.

The chain combines TRBV5-6 with TRBJ1-5; D is possibly TRBD1 (5 bases). Trimming pared 0 bases from V and 11 bases from J, leaving 12 bases between. Looked up from germline, CDR1 is SGHDT and CDR2 is YYEEEE. The CDR3 extends over 13 amino acids. This CDR3 is CASSLEGPEAQHF. As DNA, the CDR3 is TGTGCCAGCAGCTTGGAGGGGCCAGAGGCCCAGCATTTT.

The chain is built from TRBV9 and TRBJ2-1, with 12 bases matching TRBD2. Germline loops: CDR1 SGDLS, CDR2 YYNGEE. With 3 bases clipped from V and 3 bases from J, the junction kept 10 bases outside the gene matches. The CDR3 runs 18 residues. DNA of the CDR3: TGTGCCAGCAGCGAGGCGACTAGCGGGAGTTTGGACTACAATGAGCAGTTCTTC. This sequence encodes CASSEATSGSLDYNEQFF. Based on the CDR3 plus reference TRBV9 and TRBJ2-1, the full variable domain is DSGVTQTPKHLITATGQRVTLRCSPRSGDLSVYWYQQSLDQGLQFLIQYYNGEERAKGNILERFSAQQFPDLHSELNLSSLELGDSALYFCASSEATSGSLDYNEQFFGPGTRLTVL.

The chain has TRBV2 and TRBJ2-7; 12 bases fit TRBD2. J gave up 2 bases and V 6 bases, and 2 bases lay outside the gene matches. Per germline, CDR1 SNHLY and CDR2 FYNNEI. This CDR3 is 14 amino acids long. The CDR3 is CASRGLAGTYEQYF. CDR3 bases: TGTGCCAGCAGGGGACTAGCGGGTACCTACGAGCAGTACTTC. The full variable domain, completed using reference TRBV2 and TRBJ2-7, is EPEVTQTPSHQVTQMGQEVILRCVPISNHLYFYWYRQILGQKVEFLVSFYNNEISEKSEIFDDQFSVERPDGSNFTLKIRSTKLEDSAMYFCASRGLAGTYEQYFGPGTRLTVT.

V and J are TRBV21-1 and TRBJ2-7. TRBV21-1 is deemed a pseudogene. The CDR3 has 11 residues. CDR3 in amino acids: CASSKGCEQYF. The CDR3 nucleotides are TGTGCCAGCAGCAAAGGTTGCGAGCAGTACTTC.

The J gene is TRBJ1-6, the V gene TRBV6-5; D is unclear. The germline gives CDR1 MNHEY, CDR2 SVGAGI. Trimming pared 7 bases from V and 8 bases from J, leaving 15 bases between. The CDR3 consists of 14 residues. CDR3 protein: CASTREGRYSPLHF. The DNA of the CDR3 is TGTGCCAGCACCCGGGAGGGTCGTTATTCACCCCTCCACTTT.

The genes are TRBV5-3 and TRBJ2-3, with TRBD1 matching over 7 bases. TRBV5-3 carries the ORF label, with uncertain function. Unmatched junction bases numbered 5, after V lost 4 bases and J lost 0 bases. CDR3 length equals 15 residues. The CDR3 region is CARSQGQISTDTQYF. CDR3 coding DNA: TGTGCCAGAAGCCAGGGACAGATTAGCACAGATACGCAGTATTTT.